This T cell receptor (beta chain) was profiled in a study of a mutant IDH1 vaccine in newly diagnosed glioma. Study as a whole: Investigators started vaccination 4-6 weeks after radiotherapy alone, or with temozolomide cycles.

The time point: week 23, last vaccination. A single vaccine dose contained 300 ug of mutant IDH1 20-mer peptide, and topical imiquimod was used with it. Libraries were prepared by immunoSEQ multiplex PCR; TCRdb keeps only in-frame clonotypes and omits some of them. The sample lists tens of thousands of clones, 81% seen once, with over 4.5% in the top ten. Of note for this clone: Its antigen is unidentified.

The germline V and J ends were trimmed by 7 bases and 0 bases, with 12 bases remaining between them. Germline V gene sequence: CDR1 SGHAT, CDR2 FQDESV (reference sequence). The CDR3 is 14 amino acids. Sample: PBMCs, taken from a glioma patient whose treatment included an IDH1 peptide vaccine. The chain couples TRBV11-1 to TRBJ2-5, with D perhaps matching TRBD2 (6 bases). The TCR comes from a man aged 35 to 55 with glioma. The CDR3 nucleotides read TGTGCCAGCACCCCAGTAGCGGACCAAGAGACCCAGTACTTC. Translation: CASTPVADQETQYF.